A single T cell receptor (beta chain) is shown here with its context. TCRdb recomputed calls from the reads with MiXCR, one row per CDR3 protein. The sample contains over 90,000 distinct CDR3 sequences, roughly a third of which appear only once. This sample is part of a study of type 1 regulatory T cells. Overall study: An in vitro protocol generated T-allo10, a Tr1-enriched, alloantigen-specific CD4 T cell product.

Unmatched junction bases numbered 9, after V lost 3 bases and J lost 9 bases. The germline V gene has CDR1 KGHSH and CDR2 LQKENI. This CDR3 spans 15 amino acids. The chain has TRBV18 and TRBJ2-1; 9 nucleotides line up with TRBD1. Sequences were obtained from CD4+ T cells, either the whole sample or a sorted fraction (not recorded which). The TCR comes from a human donor in good health. The CDR3 region has the DNA TGTGCCAGCTCACCCCGGCCGGGACAGGGTGGTGAGCAGTTCTTC. Translation gives CASSPRPGQGGEQFF. Complete variable domain (other parts from reference TRBV18 and TRBJ2-1): NAGVMQNPRHLVRRRGQEARLRCSPMKGHSHVYWYRQLPEEGLKFMVYLQKENIIDESGMPKERFSAEFPKEGPSILRIQQVVRGDSAAYFCASSPRPGQGGEQFFGPGTRLTVL.